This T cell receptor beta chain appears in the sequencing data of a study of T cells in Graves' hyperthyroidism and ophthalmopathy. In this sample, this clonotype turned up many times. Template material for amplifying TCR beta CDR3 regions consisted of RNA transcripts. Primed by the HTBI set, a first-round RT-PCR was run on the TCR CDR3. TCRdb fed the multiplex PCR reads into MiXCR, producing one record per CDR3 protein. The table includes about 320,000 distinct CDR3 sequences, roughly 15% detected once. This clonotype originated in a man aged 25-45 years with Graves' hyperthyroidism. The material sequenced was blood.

The CDR3 protein is CASSLEPNQPQHF. The CDR3 DNA sequence: TGCGCCAGCAGCTTGGAGCCCAACCAGCCCCAGCATTTT. This chain joins TRBV5-1 and TRBJ1-5; D is ambiguous. V lost 0 bases and J 7 bases, leaving 8 bases between the germline ends. The CDR3 runs 13 residues. Germline V gene sequence: CDR1 SGHRS, CDR2 YFSETQ.